This entry concerns a single T cell receptor (beta chain). The antigen is unknown. This CDR3 has 16 amino acids. CDR1 and CDR2 (germline): MDHEN, SYDVKM. V lost 2 bases, J lost 4 bases, and 7 bases stayed unmatched. The sample comes from a study of cytomegalovirus exposure and HLA in healthy donors. Amplification used 60 Vbeta primers and 13 Jbeta primers. Data came from immunoSEQ multiplex PCR; TCRdb stores just in-frame clones and leaves some out. The repertoire table contains 200,000 or so clones. Participants comprised healthy donors of bone marrow. Points from the study as a whole: As a later analysis showed, a missense DCLRE1C variant was linked to trimming of TCR beta V- and J-genes. CMV antigen specificity was confirmed in vitro for three CMV-associated chains. Accurate prediction of most subjects' HLA-A and HLA-B alleles from TCR beta sequences was reported.

The sample was PBMCs. This TCR was recovered from a boy between 5 and 17 years old in good health and CMV-seronegative. This rearrangement joins TRBV28 to TRBJ2-3, with 9 positions matching TRBD2. For the CDR3, the DNA is TGTGCCAGCAGTTTAGGCGCTAGCGGGAACCCAGATACGCAGTATTTT. Protein: CASSLGASGNPDTQYF. Based on the CDR3 plus reference TRBV28 and TRBJ2-3, the full variable domain is DVKVTQSSRYLVKRTGEKVFLECVQDMDHENMFWYRQDPGLGLRLIYFSYDVKMKEKGDIPEGYSVSREKKERFSLILESASTNQTSMYLCASSLGASGNPDTQYFGPGTRLTVL.